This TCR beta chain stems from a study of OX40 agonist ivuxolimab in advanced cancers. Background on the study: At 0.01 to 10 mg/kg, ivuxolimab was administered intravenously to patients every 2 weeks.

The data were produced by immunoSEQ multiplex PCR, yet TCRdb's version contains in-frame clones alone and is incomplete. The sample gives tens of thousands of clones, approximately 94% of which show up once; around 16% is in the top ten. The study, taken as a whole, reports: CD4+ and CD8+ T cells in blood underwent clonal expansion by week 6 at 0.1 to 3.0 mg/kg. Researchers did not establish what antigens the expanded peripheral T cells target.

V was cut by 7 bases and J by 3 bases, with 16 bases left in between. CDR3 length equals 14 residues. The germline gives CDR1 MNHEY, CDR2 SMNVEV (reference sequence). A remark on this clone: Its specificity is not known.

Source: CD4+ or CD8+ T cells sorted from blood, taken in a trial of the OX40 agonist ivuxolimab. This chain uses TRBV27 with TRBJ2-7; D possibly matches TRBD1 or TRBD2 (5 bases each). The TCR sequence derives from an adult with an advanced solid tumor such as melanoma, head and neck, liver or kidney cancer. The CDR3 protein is CASKVPGQVYEQYF. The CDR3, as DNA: TGTGCCAGCAAGGTTCCGGGGCAGGTCTACGAGCAGTACTTC.